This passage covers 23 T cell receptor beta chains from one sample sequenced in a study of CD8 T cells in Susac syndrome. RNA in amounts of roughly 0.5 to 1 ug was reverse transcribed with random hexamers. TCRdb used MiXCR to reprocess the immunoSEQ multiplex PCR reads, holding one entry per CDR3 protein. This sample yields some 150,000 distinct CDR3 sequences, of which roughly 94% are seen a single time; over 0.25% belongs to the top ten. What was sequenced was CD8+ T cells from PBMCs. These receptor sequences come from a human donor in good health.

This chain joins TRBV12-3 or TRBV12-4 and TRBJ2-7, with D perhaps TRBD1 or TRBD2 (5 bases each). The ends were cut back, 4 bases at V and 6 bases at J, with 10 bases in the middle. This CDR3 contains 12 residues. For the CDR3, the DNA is TGTGCCAGCAGTTCGAGAGGGGCCGAGCAGTACTTC. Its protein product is CASSSRGAEQYF.

DNA of the CDR3: TGTGCCAGCAGCTGGTTAGCGGGAGGGCCGGATGAGCAGTTCTTC. Encoded protein: CASSWLAGGPDEQFF. This chain joins TRBV7-6 and TRBJ2-1, with 11 nucleotides matching TRBD2. The CDR3 has 15 residues. Per the germline V gene, CDR1 is SGHVS and CDR2 is FNYEAQ. J gave up 8 bases and V 4 bases, and 7 bases lay outside the gene matches. The variable domain in full, with the rest retrieved from reference TRBV7-6 and TRBJ2-1, is GAGVSQSPRYKVTKRGQDVALRCDPISGHVSLYWYRQALGQGPEFLTYFNYEAQQDKSGLPNDRFSAERPEGSISTLTIQRTEQRDSAMYRCASSWLAGGPDEQFFGPGTRLTVL.

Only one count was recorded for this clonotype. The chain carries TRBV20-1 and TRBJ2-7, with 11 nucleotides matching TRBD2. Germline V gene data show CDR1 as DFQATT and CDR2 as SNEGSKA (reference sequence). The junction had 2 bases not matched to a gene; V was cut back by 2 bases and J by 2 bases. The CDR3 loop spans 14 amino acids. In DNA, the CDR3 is TGCAGTGCTAGATGGACTAGCGGGCCCTACGAGCAGTACTTC. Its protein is CSARWTSGPYEQYF.

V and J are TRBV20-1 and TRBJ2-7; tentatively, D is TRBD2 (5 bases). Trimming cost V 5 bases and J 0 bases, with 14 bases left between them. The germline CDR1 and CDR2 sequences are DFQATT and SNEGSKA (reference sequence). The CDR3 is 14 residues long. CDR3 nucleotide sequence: TGCAGTGCTCGAGGGCTGGAAAGCTCCTACGAGCAGTACTTC. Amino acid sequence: CSARGLESSYEQYF.

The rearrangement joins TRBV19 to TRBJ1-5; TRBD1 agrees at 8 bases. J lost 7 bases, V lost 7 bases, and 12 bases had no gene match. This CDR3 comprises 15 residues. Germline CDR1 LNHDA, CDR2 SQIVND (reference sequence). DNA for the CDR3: TGTGCCAGTAAAGGGGGACAGGCGCATCACCAGCCCCAGCATTTT. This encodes CASKGGQAHHQPQHF.

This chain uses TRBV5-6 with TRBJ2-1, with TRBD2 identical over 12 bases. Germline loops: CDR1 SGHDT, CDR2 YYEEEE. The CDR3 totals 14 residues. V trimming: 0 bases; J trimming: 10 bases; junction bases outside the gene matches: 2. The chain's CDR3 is CASSLELAGGEQFF. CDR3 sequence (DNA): TGTGCCAGCAGCTTGGAACTAGCGGGAGGAGAGCAGTTCTTC.

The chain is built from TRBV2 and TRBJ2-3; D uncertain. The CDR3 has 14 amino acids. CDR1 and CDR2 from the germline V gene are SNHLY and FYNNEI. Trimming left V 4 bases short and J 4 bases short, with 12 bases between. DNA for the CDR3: TGTGCCAGCAGTGCGGGTTCGGGTGCAGATACGCAGTATTTT. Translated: CASSAGSGADTQYF.

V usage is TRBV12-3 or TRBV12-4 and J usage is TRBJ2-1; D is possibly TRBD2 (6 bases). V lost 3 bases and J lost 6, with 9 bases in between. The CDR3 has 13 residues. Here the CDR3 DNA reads TGTGCCAGCAGTTTTTCCGGGGGCAATGAGCAGTTCTTC. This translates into CASSFSGGNEQFF.

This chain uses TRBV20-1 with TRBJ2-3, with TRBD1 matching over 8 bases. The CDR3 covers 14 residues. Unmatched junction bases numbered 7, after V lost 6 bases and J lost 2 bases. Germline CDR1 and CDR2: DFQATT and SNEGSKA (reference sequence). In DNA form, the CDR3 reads TGCAGTGCCCCCGGGACAGGACACACAGATACGCAGTATTTT. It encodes CSAPGTGHTDTQYF.

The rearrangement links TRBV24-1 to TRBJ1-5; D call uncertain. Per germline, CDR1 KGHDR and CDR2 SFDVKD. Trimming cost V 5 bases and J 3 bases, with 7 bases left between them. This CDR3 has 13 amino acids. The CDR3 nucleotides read TGTGCCACCAGTGGATCTAACAATCAGCCCCAGCATTTT. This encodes CATSGSNNQPQHF.

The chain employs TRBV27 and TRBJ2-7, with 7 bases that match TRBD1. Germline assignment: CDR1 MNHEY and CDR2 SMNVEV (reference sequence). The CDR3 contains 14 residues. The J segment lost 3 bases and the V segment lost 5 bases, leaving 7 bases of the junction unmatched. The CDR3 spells CASSPAQGNYEQYF. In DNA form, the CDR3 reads TGTGCCAGCAGTCCTGCACAGGGGAACTACGAGCAGTACTTC.

Written as DNA, the CDR3 is TGTGCCAGCAGGAAACAGAACCCTAGCACAGATACGCAGTATTTT. This encodes CASRKQNPSTDTQYF. The genes are TRBV6-1 and TRBJ2-3, with unresolved D. V lost 6 bases and J lost 0, with 13 bases in between. Germline values: CDR1 MNHNS, CDR2 SASEGT. The CDR3 spans 15 residues.

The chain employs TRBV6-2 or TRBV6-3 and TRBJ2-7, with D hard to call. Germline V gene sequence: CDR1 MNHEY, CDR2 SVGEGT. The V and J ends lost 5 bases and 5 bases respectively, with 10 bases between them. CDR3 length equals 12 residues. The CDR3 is CASSPRWHEQYF. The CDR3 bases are TGTGCCAGCAGTCCCCGGTGGCACGAGCAGTACTTC.

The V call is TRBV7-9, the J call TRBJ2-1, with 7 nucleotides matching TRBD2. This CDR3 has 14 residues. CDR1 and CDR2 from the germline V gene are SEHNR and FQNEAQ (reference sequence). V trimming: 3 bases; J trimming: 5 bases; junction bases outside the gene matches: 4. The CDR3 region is CASSLGGTHNEQFF. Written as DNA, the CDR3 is TGTGCCAGCAGCTTGGGAGGGACCCACAATGAGCAGTTCTTC.

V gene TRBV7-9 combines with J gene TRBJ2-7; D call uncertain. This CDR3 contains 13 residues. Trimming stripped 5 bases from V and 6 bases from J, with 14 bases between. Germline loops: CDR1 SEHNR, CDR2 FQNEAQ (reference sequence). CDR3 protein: CASSPVDQPEQYF. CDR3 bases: TGTGCCAGCAGCCCCGTAGACCAACCCGAGCAGTACTTC.

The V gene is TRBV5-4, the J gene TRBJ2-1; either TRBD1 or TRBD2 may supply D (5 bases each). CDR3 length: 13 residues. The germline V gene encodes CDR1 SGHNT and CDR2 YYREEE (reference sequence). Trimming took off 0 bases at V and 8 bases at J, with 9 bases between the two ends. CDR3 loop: CASSLDGGYEQFF. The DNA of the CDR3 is TGTGCCAGCAGCTTGGATGGGGGATATGAGCAGTTCTTC. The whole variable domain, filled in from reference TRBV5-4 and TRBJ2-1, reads ETGVTQSPTHLIKTRGQQVTLRCSSQSGHNTVSWYQQALGQGPQFIFQYYREEENGRGNFPPRFSGLQFPNYSSELNVNALELDDSALYLCASSLDGGYEQFFGPGTRLTVL.

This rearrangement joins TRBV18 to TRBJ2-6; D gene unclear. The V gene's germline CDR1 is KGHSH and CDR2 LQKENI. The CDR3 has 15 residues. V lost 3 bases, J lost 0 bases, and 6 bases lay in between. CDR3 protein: CASSPQPSGANVLTF. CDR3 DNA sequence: TGTGCCAGCTCACCCCAACCCTCTGGGGCCAACGTCCTGACTTTC.

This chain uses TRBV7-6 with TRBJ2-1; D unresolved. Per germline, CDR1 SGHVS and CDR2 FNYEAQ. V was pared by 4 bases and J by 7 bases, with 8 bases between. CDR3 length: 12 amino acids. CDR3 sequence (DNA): TGTGCCAGCAGCTCCCGATCAAATGAGCAGTTCTTC. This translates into CASSSRSNEQFF.

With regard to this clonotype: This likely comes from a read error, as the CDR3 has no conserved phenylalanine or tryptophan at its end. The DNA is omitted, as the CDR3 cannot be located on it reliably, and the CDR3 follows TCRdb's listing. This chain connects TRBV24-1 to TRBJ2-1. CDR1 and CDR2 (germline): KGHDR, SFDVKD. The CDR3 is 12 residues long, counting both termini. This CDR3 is CATSDLGRHKVI.

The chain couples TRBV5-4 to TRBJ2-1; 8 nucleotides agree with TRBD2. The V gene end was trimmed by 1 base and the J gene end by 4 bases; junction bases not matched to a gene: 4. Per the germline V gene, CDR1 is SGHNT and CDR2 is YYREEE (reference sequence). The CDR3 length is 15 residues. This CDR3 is CASSLRTSGYNEQFF. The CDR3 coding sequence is TGTGCCAGCAGCTTGCGTACTAGCGGTTACAATGAGCAGTTCTTC.

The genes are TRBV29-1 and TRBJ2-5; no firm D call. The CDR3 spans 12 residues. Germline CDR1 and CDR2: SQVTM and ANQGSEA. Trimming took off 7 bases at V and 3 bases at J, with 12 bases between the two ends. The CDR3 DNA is TGCAGCGGGTTGGGCAGCAAAGAGACCCAGTACTTC. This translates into CSGLGSKETQYF.

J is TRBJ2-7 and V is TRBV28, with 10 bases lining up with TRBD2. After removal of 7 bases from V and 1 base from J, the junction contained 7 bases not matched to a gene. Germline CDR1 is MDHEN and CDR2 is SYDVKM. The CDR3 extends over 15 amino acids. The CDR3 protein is CASTIAGGGSYEQYF. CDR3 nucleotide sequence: TGTGCCAGCACTATAGCGGGAGGTGGGTCCTACGAGCAGTACTTC.

The CDR3 loop is CASSLDDGYGYTF. The CDR3 nucleotides are TGTGCCAGCAGCTTAGACGACGGCTATGGCTACACCTTC. The J gene is TRBJ1-2, the V gene TRBV7-8; D not resolved. Germline V gene data show CDR1 as SGHVS and CDR2 as FQNEAQ. The CDR3 has 13 amino acids. Between the trimmed V and J ends, which lost 1 base and 4 bases, there was a span of 7 bases.